Listed here are 9 T cell receptor beta chains from one sample, sequenced in a study of T cells after yellow fever vaccination. TCRdb re-derived calls from the 5' RACE reads in MiXCR, one entry per CDR3 protein. This sample has over 65,000 distinct CDR3 sequences, with about 14% found just once. The source was CD8+ T cells not binding an NS4B(214-222) dextramer, sorted from PBMCs, collected roughly 20 days after the first yellow fever vaccination. These TCRs come from a man younger than 35 who received the YFV17D yellow fever vaccine.

This clonotype was detected only a few times. The CDR3 sequence is CSALLPTGGSYNEQFF. In DNA form, the CDR3 reads TGCAGTGCTCTCCTCCCGACAGGGGGCTCCTACAATGAGCAGTTCTTC. The chain is built from TRBV20-1 and TRBJ2-1, with 9 bases fitting TRBD1. This CDR3 has 16 residues. The V segment lost 5 bases and the J segment 0 bases; nucleotides outside the gene matches: 8. CDR1 and CDR2 from the germline V gene are DFQATT and SNEGSKA (reference sequence).

The chain combines TRBV6-2 or TRBV6-3 with TRBJ1-4; no clear D gene. CDR1 and CDR2 (germline): MNHEY, SVGEGT. The CDR3 length is 14 residues. V was shortened by 7 bases and J by 0 bases, with 9 bases between the two germline ends. In DNA form, the CDR3 reads TGTGCCAGCACCGACACTCCAACTAATGAAAAACTGTTTTTT. Translation: CASTDTPTNEKLFF.

This clonotype has only a few counts. The V and J genes are TRBV11-2 and TRBJ2-7; D is ambiguous. V lost 5 bases and J 3 bases, leaving 14 bases between the germline ends. The V gene's germline CDR1 is SGHAT and CDR2 FQNNGV. The CDR3 has 14 residues. The CDR3 sequence is CASSPTDAFYEQYF. CDR3 DNA sequence: TGTGCCAGCAGCCCAACGGACGCCTTCTACGAGCAGTACTTC.

This clonotype came up many times. V and J are TRBV5-1 and TRBJ1-2; D unclear. The CDR3 totals 15 residues. The germline V gene has CDR1 SGHRS and CDR2 YFSETQ. The V end lost 1 base, the J end lost 4 bases, and 14 bases lay between the germline ends. CDR3: CASSLSDGGVYGYTF. In nucleotides, the CDR3 is TGCGCCAGCAGCTTGTCGGACGGCGGAGTCTATGGCTACACCTTC.

This clonotype was observed a few times. The chain is built from TRBV7-9 and TRBJ1-1; TRBD1 might be the D (5 bases). The CDR3 runs 15 residues. Germline assignment: CDR1 SEHNR and CDR2 FQNEAQ (reference sequence). The germline V and J ends were trimmed by 5 bases and 2 bases, with 15 bases remaining between them. DNA for the CDR3: TGTGCCAGCAGCCCCAACCCAGGGACCAACACTGAAGCTTTCTTT. It encodes CASSPNPGTNTEAFF.

V is TRBV4-3 and J is TRBJ2-5; D gene unclear. The V end lost 1 base, the J end lost 4 bases, and 7 bases lay between the germline ends. The germline CDR1 and CDR2 sequences are LGHNA and YSLEER. The CDR3 loop spans 13 amino acids. CDR3 residues: CASSQGSLETQYF. As DNA, the CDR3 is TGCGCCAGCAGCCAAGGCTCCCTAGAGACCCAGTACTTC.

At least ten counts were recorded for this clonotype. The chain combines TRBV7-9 with TRBJ2-1, with D perhaps TRBD1 (6 bases). Per germline, CDR1 SEHNR and CDR2 FQNEAQ (reference sequence). The CDR3 length is 14 residues. Trimming stripped 11 bases from V and 2 bases from J, with 16 bases between. This CDR3 reads CAGSRGATYNEQFF. The CDR3 DNA follows: TGTGCCGGAAGCAGGGGAGCTACCTACAATGAGCAGTTCTTC.

This clonotype has only a few counts. The V call is TRBV15, the J call TRBJ2-1, with 8 bases identical to TRBD1. The germline V gene has CDR1 LNHNV and CDR2 YYDKDF (reference sequence). CDR3 length: 14 residues. With V trimmed by 8 bases and J by 4 bases, 7 bases remained unmatched. The CDR3 sequence is CATHRGTNYNEQFF. The DNA for the CDR3 is TGTGCCACCCACAGGGGGACAAATTACAATGAGCAGTTCTTC.

Comments on this clonotype: A junction end diverges from the germline sequence, so it may reflect a read error. The chain recombines TRBV12-3 or TRBV12-4 with TRBJ1-5, with TRBD1 matching over 7 bases. There are 16 residues in the CDR3. CDR3 region: CARSLTPGTGNQPQHF. For the CDR3, the DNA is TGTGCCCGCAGTTTGACACCTGGGACAGGCAATCAGCCCCAGCATTTT.